These T cell receptor beta chains were read from a single sample in a study of shared clonotypes between healthy human individuals. Clones were read by immunoSEQ multiplex PCR, and TCRdb kept only the in-frame ones, dropping some. Here the sample spans roughly 1,500,000 clones, 98% being singletons. The material sequenced was naive CD4+ T cells sorted from blood. The receptors shown here come from a man in his thirties or forties in good health. Both conserved end residues are part of each CDR3. Size tells how often a clone was seen (once, few, many) or the class of an expanded clone, and some rows leave it out.

J gene,V gene,clone size,CDR3 protein
TRBJ1-1,TRBV28,NA,CASRGLPEAFF
TRBJ2-7,TRBV4-2,NA,CASSQKGRGDEQYF
TRBJ2-3,TRBV7-9,NA,CASLTGGDTQYF
TRBJ2-7,TRBV19,NA,CASSMRGTGPTYEQYF
TRBJ1-1,TRBV5-4,NA,CASSSKTGRGTEAFF
TRBJ2-7,TRBV18,once,CASSQGYEQYF
TRBJ2-7,TRBV9,NA,CASSVGASGGDYEQYF
TRBJ2-2,TRBV18,NA,CASSLGLANTGELFF
TRBJ2-7,TRBV28,NA,CASRPDRPEQYF
TRBJ2-6,TRBV29-1,NA,CSVEGTVSGANVLTF
TRBJ2-7,TRBV28,NA,CATKGTSGDPYEQYF
TRBJ2-1,TRBV7-9,NA,CASSSPRPNEQFF
TRBJ2-5,TRBV4-1,NA,CASSHRVGVETQYF
TRBJ1-2,TRBV5-4,NA,CASSLSEGYGYTF